The clone carrying this TCR beta chain was seen a single time. Its target is not known. The data stem from a study of a mutant IDH1 vaccine in newly diagnosed glioma. For the study at large: Treated patients had a mean age of 40.4 years and a sex split that was around 62% male and approximately 38% female. Earlier treatment was radiotherapy, temozolomide, or both, with most getting both. Overall study findings and caveats: Vaccination elicited immune responses in 90% to 95% of patients. Whatever changes occurred in top peripheral T cell clonotypes seemed unrelated to pseudoprogression.

The CDR3 covers 15 residues. Trimming cost V 0 bases and J 4 bases, with 10 bases left between them. Germline CDR1 and CDR2: LNHNV and YYDKDF (reference sequence). The repertoire was sequenced with immunoSEQ multiplex PCR; TCRdb's copy has only in-frame clones and lacks some. Here the sample spans about 59,000 clones, 75% to 95% being singletons. As for time point: baseline, week 1 (first vaccination visit). The treatment denotes: pre-vaccination baseline after standard-of-care therapy. The sequences come from PBMCs, collected from a glioma patient treated with radiotherapy, temozolomide or both. The sequence came from a man aged 50-60 years with glioma. V gene TRBV15 combines with J gene TRBJ2-1; TRBD2 is a possible D gene (5 bases). CDR3 region: CATSRDQRIYNEQFF. In nucleotides, the CDR3 is TGTGCCACCAGCAGAGATCAGCGGATATACAATGAGCAGTTCTTC.